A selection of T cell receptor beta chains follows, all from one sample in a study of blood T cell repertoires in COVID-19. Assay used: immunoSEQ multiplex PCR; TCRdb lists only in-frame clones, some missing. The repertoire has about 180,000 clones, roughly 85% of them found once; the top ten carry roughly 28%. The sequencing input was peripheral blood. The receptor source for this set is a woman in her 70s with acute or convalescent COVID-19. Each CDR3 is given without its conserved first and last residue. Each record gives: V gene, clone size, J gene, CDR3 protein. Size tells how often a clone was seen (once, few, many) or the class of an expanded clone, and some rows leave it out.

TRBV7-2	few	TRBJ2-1	ASSPQSGRRSSYNEQF
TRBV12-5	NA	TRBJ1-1	ASGPSDMNTEAF
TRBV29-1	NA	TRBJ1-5	SVVWRPGWPQH
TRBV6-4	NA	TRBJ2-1	ASTAEPYSYNEQF
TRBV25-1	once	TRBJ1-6	ASSGGQGYNSPLH
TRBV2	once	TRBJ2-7	ASTHREGSYEQY
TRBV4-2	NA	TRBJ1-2	ASSQERGQGDGYT
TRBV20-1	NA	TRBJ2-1	SASGLLYNEQF
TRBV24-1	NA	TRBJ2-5	ATSDLPLGVGVTETQY
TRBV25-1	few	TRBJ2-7	ASSEYLAGVDEQY
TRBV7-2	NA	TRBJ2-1	ASSLSGYGYEQF
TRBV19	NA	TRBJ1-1	ASLGQSGAF
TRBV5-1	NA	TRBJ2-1	ASSPPQTSGIDNEQF
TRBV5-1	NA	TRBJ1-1	ASSESLMNTEAF
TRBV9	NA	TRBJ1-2	ASSPSTGISYGYT
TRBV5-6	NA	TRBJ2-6	ASSFYGAGANVLT
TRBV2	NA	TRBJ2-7	ASSELTSGRSYEQY
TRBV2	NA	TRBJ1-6	ASWGGQNSPLH
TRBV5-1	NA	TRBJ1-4	ASSLAGQGDEKLF
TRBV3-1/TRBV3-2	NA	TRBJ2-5	ASSLTSGRGETQY
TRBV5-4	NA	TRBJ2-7	ASRAGLAETYEQY
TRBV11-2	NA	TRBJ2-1	ASSPGQGGLHEQF
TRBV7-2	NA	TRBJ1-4	ASSLMAGGRGEKLF
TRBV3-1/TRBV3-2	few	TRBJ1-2	ASSLRTGGYT
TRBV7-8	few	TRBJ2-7	ASSLRQSSYEQY
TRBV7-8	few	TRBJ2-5	ASGSTGARAQY
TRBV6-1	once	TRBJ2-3	ASSARRTSGRLDTQY
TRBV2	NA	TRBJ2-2	ASTALSNTGELF
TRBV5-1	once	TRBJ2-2	ASSVGQGAGELF
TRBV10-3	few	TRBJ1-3	AISEDRVGNTIY
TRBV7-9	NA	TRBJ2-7	ASSRGQNEQY
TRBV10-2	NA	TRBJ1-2	ASTPDRGYGYT
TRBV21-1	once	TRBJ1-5	ASSKVRNGVLGQPQH
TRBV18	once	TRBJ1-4	ASSPRGNEKLF
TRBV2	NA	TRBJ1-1	ASSERLRETEAF
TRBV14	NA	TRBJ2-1	ASSQDLGYNEQF
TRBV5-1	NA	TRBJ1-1	ASSLGTGEAF
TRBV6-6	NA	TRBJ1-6	ASSTRGDNSPLH
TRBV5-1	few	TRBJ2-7	ASSSTYSGGDPYEQY
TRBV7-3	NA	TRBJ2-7	ASSLGNPGDEQY
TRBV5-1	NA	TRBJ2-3	ASSASGTRGDTQY
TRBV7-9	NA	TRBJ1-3	ASSSLGLSGNTIY
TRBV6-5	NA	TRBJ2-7	ASKRTSGREGEQY
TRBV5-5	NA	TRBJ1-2	ASSPAGGLYGYT
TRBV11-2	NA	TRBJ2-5	ASSLDRGETQY
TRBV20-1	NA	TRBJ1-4	SASRGEKLF
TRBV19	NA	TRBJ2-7	ASSNRDKQSEQY
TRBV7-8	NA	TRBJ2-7	ASSFLSGEAGGPGEQY
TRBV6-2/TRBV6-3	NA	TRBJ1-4	AGSDLTDRVSEKLF
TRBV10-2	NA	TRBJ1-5	ASSEDRGVRQPQH
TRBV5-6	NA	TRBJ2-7	ASSFDRPGSYEQY
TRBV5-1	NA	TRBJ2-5	ASSLAPAGPRGGTQY
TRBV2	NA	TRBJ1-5	ASSAVRGSNQPQH
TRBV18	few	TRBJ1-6	ASSPQVGSSYNSPLH